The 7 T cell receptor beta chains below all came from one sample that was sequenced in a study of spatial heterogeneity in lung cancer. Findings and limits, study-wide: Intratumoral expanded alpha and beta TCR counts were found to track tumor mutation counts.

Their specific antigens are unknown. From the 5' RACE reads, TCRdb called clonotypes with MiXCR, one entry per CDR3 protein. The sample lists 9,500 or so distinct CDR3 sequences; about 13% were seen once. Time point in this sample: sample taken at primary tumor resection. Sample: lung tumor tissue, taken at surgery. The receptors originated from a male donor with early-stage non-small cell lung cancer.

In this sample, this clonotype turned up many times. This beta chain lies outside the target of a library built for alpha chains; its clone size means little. The CDR3 bases are TGTGCCAGCAGTTTAAGCGGGGGGAGCACAGATACGCAGTATTTT. It yields the protein CASSLSGGSTDTQYF. This chain connects TRBV12-3 or TRBV12-4 to TRBJ2-3, with 9 bases identical to TRBD2. CDR3 length equals 15 residues. Losses at the gene ends were 2 bases for V and 0 bases for J; bases not matched to a gene: 0.

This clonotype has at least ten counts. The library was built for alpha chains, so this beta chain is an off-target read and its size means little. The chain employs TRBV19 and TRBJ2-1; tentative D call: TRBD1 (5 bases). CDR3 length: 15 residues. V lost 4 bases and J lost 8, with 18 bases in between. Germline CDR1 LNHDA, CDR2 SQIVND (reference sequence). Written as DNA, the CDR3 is TGTGCCAGTAGTAGGGGCCTGGTTCGCGTGGATGAGCAGTTCTTC. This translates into CASSRGLVRVDEQFF.

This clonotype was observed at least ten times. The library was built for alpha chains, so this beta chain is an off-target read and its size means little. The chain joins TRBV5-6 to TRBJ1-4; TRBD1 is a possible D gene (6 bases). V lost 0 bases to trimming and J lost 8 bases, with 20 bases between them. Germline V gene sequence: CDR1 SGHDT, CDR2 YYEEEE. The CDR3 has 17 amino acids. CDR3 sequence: CASSLGRAGAQGEKLFF. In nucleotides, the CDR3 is TGTGCCAGCAGCTTGGGGCGTGCCGGGGCGCAGGGGGAAAAACTGTTTTTT.

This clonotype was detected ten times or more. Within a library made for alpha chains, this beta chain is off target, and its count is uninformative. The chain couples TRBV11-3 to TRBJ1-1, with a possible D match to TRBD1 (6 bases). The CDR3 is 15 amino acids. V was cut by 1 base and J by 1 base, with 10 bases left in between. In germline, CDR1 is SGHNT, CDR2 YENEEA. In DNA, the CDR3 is TGTGCCAGCAGCTTAGTAACAGGGACGAACACTGAAGCTTTCTTT. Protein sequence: CASSLVTGTNTEAFF.

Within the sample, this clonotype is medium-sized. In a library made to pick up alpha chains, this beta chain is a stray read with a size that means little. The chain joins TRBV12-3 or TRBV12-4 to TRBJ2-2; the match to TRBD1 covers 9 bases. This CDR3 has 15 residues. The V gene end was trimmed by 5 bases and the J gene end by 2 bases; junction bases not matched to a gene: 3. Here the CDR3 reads CASSPDRGNTGELFF. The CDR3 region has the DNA TGTGCCAGCAGTCCGGACAGGGGAAACACCGGGGAGCTGTTTTTT.

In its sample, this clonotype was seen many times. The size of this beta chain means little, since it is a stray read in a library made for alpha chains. The CDR3 sequence is CASSHTDRGQRQRPLHF. The CDR3 coding sequence is TGTGCCAGCAGCCATACGGACAGGGGGCAACGACAGAGACCCCTCCACTTT. The chain is built from TRBV14 and TRBJ1-6, with 11 bases that match TRBD1. This CDR3 spans 17 amino acids. After removal of 3 bases from V and 12 bases from J, the junction contained 13 bases not matched to a gene. Germline values: CDR1 SGHDN, CDR2 FVKESK.

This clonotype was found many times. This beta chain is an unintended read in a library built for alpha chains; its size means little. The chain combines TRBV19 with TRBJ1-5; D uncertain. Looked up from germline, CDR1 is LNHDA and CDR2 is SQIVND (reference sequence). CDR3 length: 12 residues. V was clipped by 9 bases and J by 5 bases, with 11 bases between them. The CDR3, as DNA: TGTGCCAGCCGGGCCTCGCATCAGCCCCAGCATTTT. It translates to CASRASHQPQHF.